The present entry profiles one T cell receptor (beta chain) with its context. This entry is derived from a study of Graves' ophthalmopathy and Graves' hyperthyroidism. Amplifying from RNA transcripts, the study obtained TCR beta CDR3 regions. First-round RT-PCR relied on HTBI primers, and a second-round multiplex PCR came next. A single record per CDR3 protein comes from TCRdb applying MiXCR to the multiplex PCR reads. The sample holds 900,000 to 1,200,000 distinct CDR3 sequences, less than 45% seen once. Trimming took off 4 bases at V and 3 bases at J, with 10 bases between the two ends. The length of the CDR3 is 14 residues. CDR1 and CDR2 from the germline V gene are SGHTS and YDEGEE.

The clonotype was recovered from an adult man with Graves' hyperthyroidism. Sequencing was done on a sample of peripheral blood or thyroid tissue (not recorded which). This sequence joins TRBV5-8 and TRBJ1-4, with a weak D call TRBD1 (5 bases). The CDR3 nucleotides read TGTGCCAGCAGCAGGGGAATGGCTAATGAAAAACTGTTTTTT. It codes for CASSRGMANEKLFF.